This T cell receptor (beta chain) was retrieved from a study of cytomegalovirus exposure and HLA in healthy donors. Overall study findings and caveats: Several of the most significant clusters were apparently associated with common viral pathogens in a later analysis.

The V end was cut by 3 bases, the J end by 0 bases, with 16 bases between. CDR1 and CDR2 (germline): SGHNT, YENEEA. This CDR3 contains 17 residues. Primers: 60 Vbeta forward and 13 Jbeta reverse. TCRdb's table, derived via immunoSEQ multiplex PCR, lists solely in-frame clones and lacks some. The sample yields 190,000 or so clones, 75% to 85% seen once. This clone has more than one count but fewer than ten. The antigen is unknown. The sample comprised PBMCs. The chain employs TRBV11-3 and TRBJ2-3; D is perhaps TRBD1 (5 bases). The receptor was derived from a boy between 10 and 17 years old in good health and CMV-seronegative. CDR3: CASSFTLPGSSTDTQYF. CDR3 nucleotides: TGTGCCAGCAGCTTTACCCTTCCAGGGTCTAGCACAGATACGCAGTATTTT.